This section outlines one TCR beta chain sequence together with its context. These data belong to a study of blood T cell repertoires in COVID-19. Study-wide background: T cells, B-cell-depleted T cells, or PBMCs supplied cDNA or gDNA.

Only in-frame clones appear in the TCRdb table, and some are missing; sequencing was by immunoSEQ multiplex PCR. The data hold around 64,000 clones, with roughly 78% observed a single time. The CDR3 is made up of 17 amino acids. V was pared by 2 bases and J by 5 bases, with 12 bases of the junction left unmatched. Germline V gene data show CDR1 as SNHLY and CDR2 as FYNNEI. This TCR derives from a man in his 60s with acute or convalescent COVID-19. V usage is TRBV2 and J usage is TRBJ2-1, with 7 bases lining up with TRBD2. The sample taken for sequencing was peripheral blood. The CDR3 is CASSEYRPSGNHNEQFF. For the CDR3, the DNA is TGTGCCAGCAGTGAATATCGTCCAAGCGGGAACCACAATGAGCAGTTCTTC.